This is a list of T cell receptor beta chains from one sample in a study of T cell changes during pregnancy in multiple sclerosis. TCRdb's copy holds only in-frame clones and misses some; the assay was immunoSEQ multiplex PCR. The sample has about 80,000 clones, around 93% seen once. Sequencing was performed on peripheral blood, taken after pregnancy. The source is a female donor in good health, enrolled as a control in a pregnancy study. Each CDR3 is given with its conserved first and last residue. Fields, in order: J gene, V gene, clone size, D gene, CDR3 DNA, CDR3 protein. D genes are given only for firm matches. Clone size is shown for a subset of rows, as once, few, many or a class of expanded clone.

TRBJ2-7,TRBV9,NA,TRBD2,TGTGCCAGCGCCCCGGAGGTGCGGGGGTCCCACGAGCAGTACTTC,CASAPEVRGSHEQYF
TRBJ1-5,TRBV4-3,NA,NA,TGCGCCAGCAGCCCTAAAGTCAATCAGCCCCAGCATTTT,CASSPKVNQPQHF
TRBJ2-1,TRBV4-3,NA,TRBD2,TGCGCCAGCAGCCAAGATGGGGCGGGGGGGCGGGAGCACAATGAGCAGTTCTTC,CASSQDGAGGREHNEQFF
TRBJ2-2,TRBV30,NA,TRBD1,TGTGCCTGGACAGGGGGCAAAGCGAACACCGGGGAGCTGTTTTTT,CAWTGGKANTGELFF
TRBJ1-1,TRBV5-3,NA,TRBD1,TGTGCCAGAAGCTTACCCGGACAGGGGTGGATTGAAGCTTTCTTT,CARSLPGQGWIEAFF
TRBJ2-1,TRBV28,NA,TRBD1,TGTGCCAGCACCAACAGGGGCCTTAGCTCCTACAATGAGCAGTTCTTC,CASTNRGLSSYNEQFF
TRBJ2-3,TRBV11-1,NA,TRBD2,TGTGCCAGCAGCCCAGGGACTAGCGGGAGTCTTGCGCAGTATTTT,CASSPGTSGSLAQYF
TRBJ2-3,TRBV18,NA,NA,TGTGCCAGCTCACCAAACGGGGATACGCAGTATTTT,CASSPNGDTQYF
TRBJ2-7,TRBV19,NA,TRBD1,TGTGCCAGCCGGGACAGGGCCCACTACGAGCAGTACTTC,CASRDRAHYEQYF
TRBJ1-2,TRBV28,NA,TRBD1,TGTGCCAGCAGTTTGGGGGCGACAGGGGGTTCTGGGTATGGCTACACCTTC,CASSLGATGGSGYGYTF
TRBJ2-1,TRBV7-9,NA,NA,TGTGCCAGCAGGAGCGGGCAGAGCTCCTACAATGAGCAGTTCTTC,CASRSGQSSYNEQFF
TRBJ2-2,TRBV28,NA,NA,TGTGCCAGCAGGGAGTCCCAGAGGGAGCTGTTTTTT,CASRESQRELFF
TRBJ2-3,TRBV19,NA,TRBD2,TGTGCCAGTAGTATAGATCATGCGACTAGCGGGAGGGCCACAGATACGCAGTATTTT,CASSIDHATSGRATDTQYF
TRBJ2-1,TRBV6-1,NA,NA,TGTGCCAGCTCCAGGGGCAATGAGCAGTTCTTC,CASSRGNEQFF
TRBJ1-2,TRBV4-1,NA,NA,TGCGCCAGCAGCCAAGAAAGCCCAAACTATGGCTACACCTTC,CASSQESPNYGYTF
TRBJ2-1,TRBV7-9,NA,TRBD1,TGTGCCAGCAGCTTAGTACAGGGGGCCTACAATGAGCAGTTCTTC,CASSLVQGAYNEQFF
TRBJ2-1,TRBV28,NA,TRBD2,TGTGCCAGCAGCGTCTTCGGAGCGGGAGCCTACAATGAGCAGTTCTTC,CASSVFGAGAYNEQFF
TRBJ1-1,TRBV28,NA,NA,TGTGCCAGCATAGAGGGAGGGGGAAGGAACACTGAAGCTTTCTTT,CASIEGGGRNTEAFF
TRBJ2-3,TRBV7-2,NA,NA,TGTGCCAGCAGCTTACTAATGCGAGGATTCACAGATACGCAGTATTTT,CASSLLMRGFTDTQYF
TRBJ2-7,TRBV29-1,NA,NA,TGCAGCGTTGGGACAGCCGTGGGTCGCGAGCAGTACTTC,CSVGTAVGREQYF
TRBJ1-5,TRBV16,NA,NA,TGTGCCAGCAGCACGGCGGCAGGGGTTCAGCCCCAGCATTTT,CASSTAAGVQPQHF
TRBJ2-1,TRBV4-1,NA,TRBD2,TGCGCCAGCAGCCCCCTCGGGCTAGCGGGAGGGGGGAGCTCCTACAATGAGCAGTTCTTC,CASSPLGLAGGGSSYNEQFF
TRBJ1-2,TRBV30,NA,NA,TGTGCCTGGAGTCCGGGTTTACGCGGCTACACCTTC,CAWSPGLRGYTF
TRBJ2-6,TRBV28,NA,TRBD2,TGTGCTCAACCCCCCCTGGGGACTAGCGGGATTGGGGCCAACGTCCTGACTTTC,CAQPPLGTSGIGANVLTF
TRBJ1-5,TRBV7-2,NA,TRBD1,TGTGCCAGCAGCTTACAGGGGGTCGGCAATCAGCCCCAGCATTTT,CASSLQGVGNQPQHF
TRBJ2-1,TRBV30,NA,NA,TGTGCCTCCTGGGGGGGCCTACCCTTATGGCAGTTCTTC,CASWGGLPLWQFF
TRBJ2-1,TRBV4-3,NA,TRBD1,TGCGCCAGCAGCCCCGGGACAGGTGACAATGAGCAGTTCTTC,CASSPGTGDNEQFF
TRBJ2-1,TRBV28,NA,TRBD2,TGTGCCACCTTTACTAGCGGGAGGCGTAATGAGCAGTTCTTC,CATFTSGRRNEQFF
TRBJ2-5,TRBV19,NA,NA,TGTGCCAGTAGTATTTCCCCAGGGTACCAAGAGACCCAGTACTTC,CASSISPGYQETQYF
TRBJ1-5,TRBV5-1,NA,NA,TGCGCCAGCGGCGGTTTCGGTTTAGCCAACCATGGCCAGCCCCAGCATTTT,CASGGFGLANHGQPQHF
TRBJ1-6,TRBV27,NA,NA,TGTGCCAGCAGTTTATCCCTGAGTAATTCACCCCTCCACTTT,CASSLSLSNSPLHF
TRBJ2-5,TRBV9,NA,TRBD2,TGTGCCAGCAGCCCCCGGCCGCCGGGACTAGCGGACCAAGAGACCCAGTACTTC,CASSPRPPGLADQETQYF
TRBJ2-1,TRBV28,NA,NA,TGTGCCAGCATTGGGGCAGGTATCTCCTACAATGAGCAGTTCTTC,CASIGAGISYNEQFF
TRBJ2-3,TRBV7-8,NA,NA,TGTGCCAGCAGCTTAGAGGGCAGGGGAAGGACAGATACGCAGTATTTT,CASSLEGRGRTDTQYF
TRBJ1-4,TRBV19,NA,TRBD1,TGTGCCAGTAGTAACAGGGGAAGTGCAACTAATGAAAAACTGTTTTTT,CASSNRGSATNEKLFF
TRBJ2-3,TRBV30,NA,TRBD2,TGTGCCTGGACTAGCGGGACTAGCACAGATACGCAGTATTTT,CAWTSGTSTDTQYF
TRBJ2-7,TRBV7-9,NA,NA,TGTGCCAGCAGCTTTCGAGGGGCAGGGGCAAACGAGCAGTACTTC,CASSFRGAGANEQYF
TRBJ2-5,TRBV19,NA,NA,TGTGCCAGTAGTATAGGTCAGGGTACCCGGGAGACCCAGTACTTC,CASSIGQGTRETQYF
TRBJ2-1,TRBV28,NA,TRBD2,TGTGCCAGCAGTTTCGGGAGGAGCAATGAGCAGTTCTTC,CASSFGRSNEQFF
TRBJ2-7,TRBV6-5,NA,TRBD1,TGTGCCAGCATTCCTTCAGGGGGCCTCCTCTACGAGCAGTACTTC,CASIPSGGLLYEQYF
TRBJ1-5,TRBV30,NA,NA,TGTGCCTGGGGGGGGTCATTTGGGCAGCCCCAGCATTTT,CAWGGSFGQPQHF
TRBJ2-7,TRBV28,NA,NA,TGTGCCAGCAGTCCCTCTCACCTCACCTTCGCGACAGAGGTCTACGAGCAGTACTTC,CASSPSHLTFATEVYEQYF
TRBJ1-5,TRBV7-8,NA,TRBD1,TGTGCCAGCAGACGGGACAGCTATCAGCCCCAGCATTTT,CASRRDSYQPQHF
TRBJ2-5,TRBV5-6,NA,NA,TGTGCCAGCAGCTTAGAGAGAGGAGGAGAGACCCAGTACTTC,CASSLERGGETQYF
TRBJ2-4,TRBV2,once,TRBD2,TGTGCCAGCGAGTATAGCGGGGGGGCCAGGTCCGTGTACTTC,CASEYSGGARSVYF
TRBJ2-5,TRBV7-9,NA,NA,TGTGCCAGCAGCCTCCCAGAGAAGGAGACCGAAGAGACCCAGTACTTC,CASSLPEKETEETQYF
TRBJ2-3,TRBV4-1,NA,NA,TGCGCCAGCAGCCCCCTCGTTTTGTCAGGGCGACAAGGTACGCAGTATTTT,CASSPLVLSGRQGTQYF
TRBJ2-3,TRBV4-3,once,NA,TGCGCCAGCAGCCAAGGGCACCCCCCAAGAGGGGATACGCAGTATTTT,CASSQGHPPRGDTQYF
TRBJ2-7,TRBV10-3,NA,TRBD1,TGTGCCATCAGTGATTCCGGGACAGGCTCCTACGAGCAGTACTTC,CAISDSGTGSYEQYF
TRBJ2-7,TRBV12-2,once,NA,TGTGCAAGTCGCTTAGCGCCGGGACAGGGGGACTCCTACGAGCAGTACTTC,CASRLAPGQGDSYEQYF
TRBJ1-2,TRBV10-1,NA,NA,TGCGCCAGCAGGCACCGGGACATCAGCAACTATGGCTACACCTTC,CASRHRDISNYGYTF
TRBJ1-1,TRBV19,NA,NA,TGTGCCAGTAGTATAGATCAGGGTGGGAACACTGAAGCTTTCTTT,CASSIDQGGNTEAFF
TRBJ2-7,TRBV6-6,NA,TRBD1,TGTGCCAGCAGTTACGGGGACAGGCCCCGGGGAGACGAGCAGTACTTC,CASSYGDRPRGDEQYF
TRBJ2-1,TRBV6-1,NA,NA,TGTGCCAGCTGCGTTTTATACAATGAGCAGTTCTTC,CASCVLYNEQFF
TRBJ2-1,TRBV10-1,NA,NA,TGCGCCAGCAGTGCGAGGGGGATAAGTCCAAATGAGCAGTTCTTC,CASSARGISPNEQFF
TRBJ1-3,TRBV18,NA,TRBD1,TGTGCCAGCTCACCACCTGACAGGGGCACTGGAAACACCATATATTTT,CASSPPDRGTGNTIYF
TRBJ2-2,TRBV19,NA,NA,TGTGCCAGTAGTATACTTTCCGGGGAGCTGTTTTTT,CASSILSGELFF